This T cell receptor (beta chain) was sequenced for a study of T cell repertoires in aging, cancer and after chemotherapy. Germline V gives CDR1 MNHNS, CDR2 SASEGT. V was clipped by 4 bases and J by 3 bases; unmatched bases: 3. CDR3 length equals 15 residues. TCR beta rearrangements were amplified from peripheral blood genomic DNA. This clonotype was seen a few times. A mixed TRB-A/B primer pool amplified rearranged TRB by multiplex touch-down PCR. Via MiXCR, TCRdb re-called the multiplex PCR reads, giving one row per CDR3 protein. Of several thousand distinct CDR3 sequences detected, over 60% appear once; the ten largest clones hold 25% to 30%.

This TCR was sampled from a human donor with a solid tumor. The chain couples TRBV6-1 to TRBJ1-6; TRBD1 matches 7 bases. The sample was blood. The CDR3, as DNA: TGTGCCAGCAGTGGACAGGGCAACTATAATTCACCCCTCCACTTT. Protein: CASSGQGNYNSPLHF.